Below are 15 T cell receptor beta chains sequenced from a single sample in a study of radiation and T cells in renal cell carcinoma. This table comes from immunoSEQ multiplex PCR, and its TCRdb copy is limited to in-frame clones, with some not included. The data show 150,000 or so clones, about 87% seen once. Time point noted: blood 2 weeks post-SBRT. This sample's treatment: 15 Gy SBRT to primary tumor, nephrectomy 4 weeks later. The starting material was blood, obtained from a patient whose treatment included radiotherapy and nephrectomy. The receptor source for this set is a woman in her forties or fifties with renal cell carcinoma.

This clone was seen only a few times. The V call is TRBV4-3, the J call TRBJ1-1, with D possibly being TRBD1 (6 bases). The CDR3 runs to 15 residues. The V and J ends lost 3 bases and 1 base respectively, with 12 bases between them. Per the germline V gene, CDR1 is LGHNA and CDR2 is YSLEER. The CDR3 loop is CASSHPGHRNTEAFF. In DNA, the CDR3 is TGCGCCAGCAGCCACCCGGGACACAGGAACACTGAAGCTTTCTTT.

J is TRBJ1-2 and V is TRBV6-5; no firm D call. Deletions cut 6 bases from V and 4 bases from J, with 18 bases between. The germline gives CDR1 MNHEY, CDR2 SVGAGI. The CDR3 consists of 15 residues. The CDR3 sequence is CASSNTIGGGYGYTF. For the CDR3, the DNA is TGTGCCAGCAGCAACACAATCGGCGGTGGCTATGGCTACACCTTC.

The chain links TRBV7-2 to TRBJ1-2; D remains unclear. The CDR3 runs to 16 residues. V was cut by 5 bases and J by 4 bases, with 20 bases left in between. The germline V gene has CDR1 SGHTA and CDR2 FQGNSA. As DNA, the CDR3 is TGTGCCAGCAGCCCCAACGCCCGGGGAAACGTCTATGGCTACACCTTC. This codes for CASSPNARGNVYGYTF. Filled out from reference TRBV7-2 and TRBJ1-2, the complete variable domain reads GAGVSQSPSNKVTEKGKDVELRCDPISGHTALYWYRQSLGQGLEFLIYFQGNSAPDKSGLPSDRFSAERTGGSVSTLTIQRTQQEDSAVYLCASSPNARGNVYGYTFGSGTRLTVV.

The CDR3 DNA follows: TGTGCCAGCGCAAGGGGGGCGCAAGGCTACACCTTC. Translation: CASARGAQGYTF. V is TRBV21-1 and J is TRBJ1-2. TRBV21-1 is a known pseudogene. The CDR3 is 12 amino acids.

CDR3 sequence: CASSLALTYNEQFF. CDR3 bases: TGTGCCAGCAGCTTGGCGCTCACTTACAATGAGCAGTTCTTC. J is TRBJ2-1 and V is TRBV5-5; D remains ambiguous. The CDR3 totals 14 residues. The V gene lost 0 bases and the J gene lost 4 bases, with 8 bases spanning the gap. The germline gives CDR1 SGHKS, CDR2 YYEKEE (reference sequence).

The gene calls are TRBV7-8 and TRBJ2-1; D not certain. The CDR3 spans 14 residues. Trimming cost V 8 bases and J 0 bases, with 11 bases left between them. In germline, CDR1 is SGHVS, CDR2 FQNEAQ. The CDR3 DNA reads TGTGCCAGCGGAAATCTAAGCTCCTACAATGAGCAGTTCTTC. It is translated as CASGNLSSYNEQFF. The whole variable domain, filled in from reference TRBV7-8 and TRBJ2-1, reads GAGVSQSPRYKVAKRGQDVALRCDPISGHVSLFWYQQALGQGPEFLTYFQNEAQLDKSGLPSDRFFAERPEGSVSTLKIQRTQQEDSAVYLCASGNLSSYNEQFFGPGTRLTVL.

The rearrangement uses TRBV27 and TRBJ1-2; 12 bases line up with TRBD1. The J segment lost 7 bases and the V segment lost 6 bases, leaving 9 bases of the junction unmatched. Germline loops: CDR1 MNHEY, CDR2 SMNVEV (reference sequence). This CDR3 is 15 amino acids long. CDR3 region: CASSPGDRGQGGYTF. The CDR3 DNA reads TGTGCCAGCAGCCCAGGGGACAGGGGGCAGGGTGGCTACACCTTC.

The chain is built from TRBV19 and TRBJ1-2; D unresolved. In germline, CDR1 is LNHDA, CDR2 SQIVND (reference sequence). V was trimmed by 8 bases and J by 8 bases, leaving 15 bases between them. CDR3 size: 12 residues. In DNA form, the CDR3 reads TGTGCCAGTGTAGGGTCGAAGGTAGGCTACACCTTC. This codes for CASVGSKVGYTF.

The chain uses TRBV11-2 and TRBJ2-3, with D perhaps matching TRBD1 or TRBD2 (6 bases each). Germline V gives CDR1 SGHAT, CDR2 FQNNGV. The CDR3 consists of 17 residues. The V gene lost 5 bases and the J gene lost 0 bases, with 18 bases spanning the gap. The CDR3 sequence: CASSPTGGPLSTDTQYF. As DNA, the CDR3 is TGTGCCAGCAGCCCCACTGGGGGGCCCTTAAGCACAGATACGCAGTATTTT.

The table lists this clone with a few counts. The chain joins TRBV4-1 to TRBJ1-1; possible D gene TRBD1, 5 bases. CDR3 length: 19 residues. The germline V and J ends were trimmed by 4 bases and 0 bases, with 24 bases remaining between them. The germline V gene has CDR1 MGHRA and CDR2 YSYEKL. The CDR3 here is CASSRDRGLRGRVNTEAFF. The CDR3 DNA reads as TGCGCCAGCAGCCGAGATAGGGGACTCCGGGGACGCGTGAACACTGAAGCTTTCTTT.

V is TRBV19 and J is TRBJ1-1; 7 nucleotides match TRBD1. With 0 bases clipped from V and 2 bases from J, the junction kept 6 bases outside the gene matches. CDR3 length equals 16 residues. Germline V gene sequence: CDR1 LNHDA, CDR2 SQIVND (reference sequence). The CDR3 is CASSIEWGQRNTEAFF. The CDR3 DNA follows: TGTGCCAGTAGTATAGAATGGGGACAGCGCAACACTGAAGCTTTCTTT.

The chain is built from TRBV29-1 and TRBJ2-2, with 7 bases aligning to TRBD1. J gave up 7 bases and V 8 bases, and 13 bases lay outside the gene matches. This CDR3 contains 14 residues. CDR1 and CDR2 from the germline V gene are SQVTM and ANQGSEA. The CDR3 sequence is CSITGQWKGGELFF. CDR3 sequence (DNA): TGCAGCATCACGGGACAGTGGAAGGGCGGGGAGCTGTTTTTT.

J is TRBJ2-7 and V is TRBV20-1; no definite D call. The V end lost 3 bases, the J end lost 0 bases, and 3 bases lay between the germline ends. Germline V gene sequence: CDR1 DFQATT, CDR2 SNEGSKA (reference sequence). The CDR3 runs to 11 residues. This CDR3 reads CSASFSYEQYF. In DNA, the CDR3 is TGCAGTGCTAGTTTCTCCTACGAGCAGTACTTC.

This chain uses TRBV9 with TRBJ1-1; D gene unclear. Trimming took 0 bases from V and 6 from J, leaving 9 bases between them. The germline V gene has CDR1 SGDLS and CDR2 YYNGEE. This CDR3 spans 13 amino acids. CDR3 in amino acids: CASSVAPGSEAFF. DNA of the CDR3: TGTGCCAGCAGCGTAGCCCCGGGCTCTGAAGCTTTCTTT. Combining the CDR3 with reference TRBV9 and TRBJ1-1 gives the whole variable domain DSGVTQTPKHLITATGQRVTLRCSPRSGDLSVYWYQQSLDQGLQFLIQYYNGEERAKGNILERFSAQQFPDLHSELNLSSLELGDSALYFCASSVAPGSEAFFGQGTRLTVV.

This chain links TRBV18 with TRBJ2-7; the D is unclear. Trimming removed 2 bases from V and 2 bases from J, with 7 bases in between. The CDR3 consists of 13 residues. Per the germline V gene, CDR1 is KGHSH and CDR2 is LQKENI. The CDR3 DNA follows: TGTGCCAGCTCACCATCTGGGACCTACGAGCAGTACTTC. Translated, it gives CASSPSGTYEQYF.